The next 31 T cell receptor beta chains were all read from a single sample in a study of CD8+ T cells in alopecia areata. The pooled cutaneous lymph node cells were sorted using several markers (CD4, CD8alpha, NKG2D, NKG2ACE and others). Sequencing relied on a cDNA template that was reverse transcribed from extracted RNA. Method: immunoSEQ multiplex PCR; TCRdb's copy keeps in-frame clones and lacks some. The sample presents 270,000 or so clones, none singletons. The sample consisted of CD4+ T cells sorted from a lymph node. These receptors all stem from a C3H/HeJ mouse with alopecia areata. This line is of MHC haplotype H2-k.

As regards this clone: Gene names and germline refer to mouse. The CDR3 loop is CASSEPREDTGQLYF. The sequenced part of the CDR3 DNA is TGTGCCAGCAGTGAGCCCAGGGAGGACACCGGG. V and J are TRBV13-3 and TRBJ2-2, with a tentative D call TRBD1 (5 bases). The read stops 4 residues short of the end of the CDR3; the missing end is completed from the germline J gene. The length of the CDR3 is 15 residues. Germline CDR1 and CDR2: NNHDY and SYVADS. Trimming stripped 2 bases from V and 3 bases from J, with 11 bases between.

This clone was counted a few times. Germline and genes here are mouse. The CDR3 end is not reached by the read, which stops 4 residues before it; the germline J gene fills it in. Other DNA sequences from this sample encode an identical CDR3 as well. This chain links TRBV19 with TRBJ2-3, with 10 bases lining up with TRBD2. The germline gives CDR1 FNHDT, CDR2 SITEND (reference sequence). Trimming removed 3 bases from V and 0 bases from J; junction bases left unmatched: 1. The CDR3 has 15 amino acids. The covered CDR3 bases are TGTGCCAGCAGTAGACTGGGGGGAAGTGCAGAA. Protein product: CASSRLGGSAE. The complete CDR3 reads CASSRLGGSAETLYF.

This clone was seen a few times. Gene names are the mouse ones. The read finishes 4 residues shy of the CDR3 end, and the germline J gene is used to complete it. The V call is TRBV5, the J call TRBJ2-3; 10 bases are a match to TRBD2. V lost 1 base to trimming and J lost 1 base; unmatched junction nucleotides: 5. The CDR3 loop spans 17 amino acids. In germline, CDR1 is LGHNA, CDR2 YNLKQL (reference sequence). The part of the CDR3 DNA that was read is TGTGCCAGCAGCCAAGTAACTGGGGGGGGCGGTGCAGAA. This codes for CASSQVTGGGGAE. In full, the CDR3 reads CASSQVTGGGGAETLYF.

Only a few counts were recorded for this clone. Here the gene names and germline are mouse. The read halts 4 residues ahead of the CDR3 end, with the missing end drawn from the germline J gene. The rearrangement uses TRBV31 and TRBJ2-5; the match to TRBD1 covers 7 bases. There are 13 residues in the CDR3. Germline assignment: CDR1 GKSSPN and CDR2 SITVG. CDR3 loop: CAWSLDREDTQYF. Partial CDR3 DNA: TGTGCCTGGAGTCTAGACAGGGAGGAC.

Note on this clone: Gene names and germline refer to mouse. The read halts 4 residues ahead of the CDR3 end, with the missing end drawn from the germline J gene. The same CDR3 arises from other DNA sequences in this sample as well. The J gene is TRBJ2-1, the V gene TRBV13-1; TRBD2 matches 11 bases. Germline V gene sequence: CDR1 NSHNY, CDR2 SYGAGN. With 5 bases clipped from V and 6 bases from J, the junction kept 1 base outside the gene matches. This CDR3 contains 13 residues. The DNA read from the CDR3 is TGTGCCAGCAGAGGGACTGGGGGTGCT. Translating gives CASRGTGGA. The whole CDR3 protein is CASRGTGGAEQFF.

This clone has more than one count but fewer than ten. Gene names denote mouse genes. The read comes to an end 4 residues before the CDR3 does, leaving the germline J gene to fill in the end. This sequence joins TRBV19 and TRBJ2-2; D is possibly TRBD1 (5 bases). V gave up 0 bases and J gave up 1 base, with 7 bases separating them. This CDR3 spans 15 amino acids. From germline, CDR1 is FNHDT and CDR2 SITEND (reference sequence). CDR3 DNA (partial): TGTGCCAGCAGTATAGAAGGGGTAAACACCGGG. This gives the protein CASSIEGVNTG. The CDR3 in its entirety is CASSIEGVNTGQLYF.

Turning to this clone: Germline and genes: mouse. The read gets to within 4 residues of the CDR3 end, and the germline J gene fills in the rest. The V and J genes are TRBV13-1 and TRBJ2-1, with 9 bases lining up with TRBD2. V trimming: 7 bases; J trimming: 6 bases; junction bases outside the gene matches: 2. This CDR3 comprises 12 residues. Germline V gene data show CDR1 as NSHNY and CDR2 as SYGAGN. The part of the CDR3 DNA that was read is TGTGCCAGCTGGGGGGGCGTTGCT. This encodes CASWGGVA. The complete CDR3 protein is CASWGGVAEQFF.

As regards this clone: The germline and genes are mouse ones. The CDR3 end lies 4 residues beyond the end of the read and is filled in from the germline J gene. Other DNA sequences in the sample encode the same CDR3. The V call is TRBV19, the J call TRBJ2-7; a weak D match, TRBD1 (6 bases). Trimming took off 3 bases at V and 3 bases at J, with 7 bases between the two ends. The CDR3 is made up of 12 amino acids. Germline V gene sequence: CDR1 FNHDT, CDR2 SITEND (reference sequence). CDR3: CASSKTGYEQYF. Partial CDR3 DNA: TGTGCCAGCAGTAAGACAGGCTAT.

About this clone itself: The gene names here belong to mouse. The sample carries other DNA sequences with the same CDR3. CDR3 DNA, as far as it was read: TGTGCCAGCGGTGACAGGGGAGAT. This sequence encodes CASGDRGD. The full CDR3 reads CASGDRGDEQYF. The chain uses TRBV13-2 and TRBJ2-7, with D perhaps TRBD1 (6 bases). Coverage ceases 4 residues before the CDR3 finishes, and the germline J gene fills in the end. This CDR3 is 12 amino acids long. The germline V gene has CDR1 NNHNN and CDR2 SYGAGS (reference sequence).

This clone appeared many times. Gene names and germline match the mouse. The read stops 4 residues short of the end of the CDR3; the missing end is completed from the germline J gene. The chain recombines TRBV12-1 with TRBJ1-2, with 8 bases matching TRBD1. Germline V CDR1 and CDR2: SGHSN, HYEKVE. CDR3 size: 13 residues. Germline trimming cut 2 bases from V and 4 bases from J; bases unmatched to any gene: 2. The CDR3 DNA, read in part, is TGTGCCAGCTCTCCCGACAGGGGCTCC. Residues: CASSPDRGS. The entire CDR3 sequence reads CASSPDRGSDYTF.

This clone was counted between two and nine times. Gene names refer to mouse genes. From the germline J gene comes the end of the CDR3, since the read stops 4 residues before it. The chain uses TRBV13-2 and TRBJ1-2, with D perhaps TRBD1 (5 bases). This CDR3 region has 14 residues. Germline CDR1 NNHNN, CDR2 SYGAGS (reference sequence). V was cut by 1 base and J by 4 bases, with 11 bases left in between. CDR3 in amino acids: CASGDPRAASDYTF. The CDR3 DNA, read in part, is TGTGCCAGCGGTGATCCCAGGGCTGCCTCC.

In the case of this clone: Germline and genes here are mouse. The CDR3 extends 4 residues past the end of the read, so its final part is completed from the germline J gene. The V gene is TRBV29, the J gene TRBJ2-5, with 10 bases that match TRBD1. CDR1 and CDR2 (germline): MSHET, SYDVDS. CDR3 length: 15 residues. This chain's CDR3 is CASSLRGQGKDTQYF. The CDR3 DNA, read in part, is TGTGCTAGCAGTTTAAGGGGACAGGGGAAAGAC.

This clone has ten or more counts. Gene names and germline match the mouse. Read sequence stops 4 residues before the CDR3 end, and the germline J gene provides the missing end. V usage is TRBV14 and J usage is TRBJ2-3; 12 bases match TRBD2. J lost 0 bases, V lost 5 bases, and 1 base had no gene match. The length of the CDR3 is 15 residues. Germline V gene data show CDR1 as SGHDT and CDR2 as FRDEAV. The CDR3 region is CASRDWGGSAETLYF. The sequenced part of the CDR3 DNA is TGTGCCAGCAGAGACTGGGGGGGCAGTGCAGAA.

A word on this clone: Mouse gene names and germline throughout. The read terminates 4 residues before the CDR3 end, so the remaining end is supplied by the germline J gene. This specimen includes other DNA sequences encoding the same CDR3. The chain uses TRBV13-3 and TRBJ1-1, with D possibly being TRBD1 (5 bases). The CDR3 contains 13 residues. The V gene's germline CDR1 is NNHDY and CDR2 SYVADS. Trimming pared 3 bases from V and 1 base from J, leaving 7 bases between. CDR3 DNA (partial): TGTGCCAGCAGTGTCGGACAAAACACA. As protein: CASSVGQNT. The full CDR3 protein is CASSVGQNTEVFF.

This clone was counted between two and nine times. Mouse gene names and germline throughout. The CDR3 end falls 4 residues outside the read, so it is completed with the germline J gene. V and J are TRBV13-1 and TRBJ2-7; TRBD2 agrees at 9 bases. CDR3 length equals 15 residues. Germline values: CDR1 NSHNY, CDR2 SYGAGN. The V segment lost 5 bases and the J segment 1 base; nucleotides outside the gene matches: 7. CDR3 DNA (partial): TGTGCCAGCAGCCCCCGACTGGGGGAGTCCTAT. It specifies CASSPRLGESY. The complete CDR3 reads CASSPRLGESYEQYF.

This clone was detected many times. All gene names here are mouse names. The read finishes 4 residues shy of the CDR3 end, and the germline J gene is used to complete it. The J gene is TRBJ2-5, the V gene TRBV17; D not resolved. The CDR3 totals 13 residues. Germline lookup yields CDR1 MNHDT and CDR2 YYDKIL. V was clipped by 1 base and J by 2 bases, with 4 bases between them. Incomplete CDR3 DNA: TGTGCTAGCAGTAGAGCCAGCCAAGAC. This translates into CASSRASQD. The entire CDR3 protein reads CASSRASQDTQYF.

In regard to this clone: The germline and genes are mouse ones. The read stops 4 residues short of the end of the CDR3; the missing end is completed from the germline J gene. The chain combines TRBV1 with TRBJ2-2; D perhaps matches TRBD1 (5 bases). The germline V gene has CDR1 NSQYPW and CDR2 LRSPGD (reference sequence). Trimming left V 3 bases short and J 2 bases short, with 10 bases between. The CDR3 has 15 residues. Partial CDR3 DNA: TGCACCTGCAGTGCTGAGGGGTGGAACACCGGG. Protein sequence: CTCSAEGWNTG. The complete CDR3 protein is CTCSAEGWNTGQLYF.

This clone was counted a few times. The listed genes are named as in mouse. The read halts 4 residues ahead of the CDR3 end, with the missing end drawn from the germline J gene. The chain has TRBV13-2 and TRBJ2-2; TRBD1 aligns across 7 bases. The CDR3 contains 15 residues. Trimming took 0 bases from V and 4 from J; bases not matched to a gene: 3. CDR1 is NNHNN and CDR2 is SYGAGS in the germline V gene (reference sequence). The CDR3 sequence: CASGDVTGLTGQLYF. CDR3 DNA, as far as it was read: TGTGCCAGCGGTGATGTGACAGGGCTCACCGGG.

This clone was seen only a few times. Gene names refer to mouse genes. CDR3 region: CASSGQGWQNTLYF. The DNA read from the CDR3 is TGTGCCAGCAGTGGACAGGGGTGGCAAAAC. The chain is built from TRBV13-1 and TRBJ2-4, with 8 bases matching TRBD1. The observed sequence ends 4 residues before the CDR3 terminus, with the missing tail filled in from the germline J gene. From germline, CDR1 is NSHNY and CDR2 SYGAGN. J was trimmed by 3 bases and V by 3 bases; bases with no gene match: 3. The CDR3 consists of 14 residues.

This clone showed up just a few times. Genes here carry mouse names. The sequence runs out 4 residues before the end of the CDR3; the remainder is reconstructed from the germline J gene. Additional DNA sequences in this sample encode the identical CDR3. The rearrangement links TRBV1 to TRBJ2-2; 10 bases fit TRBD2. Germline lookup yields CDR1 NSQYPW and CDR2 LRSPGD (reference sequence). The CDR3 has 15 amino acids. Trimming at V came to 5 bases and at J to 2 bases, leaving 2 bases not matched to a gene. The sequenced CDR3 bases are TGCACCTGCAGTAGACTGGGGGGTAACACCGGG. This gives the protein CTCSRLGGNTG. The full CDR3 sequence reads CTCSRLGGNTGQLYF. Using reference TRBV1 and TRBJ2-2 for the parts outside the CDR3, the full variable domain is VTLLEQNPRWRLVPRGQAVNLRCILKNSQYPWMSWYQQDLQKQLQWLFTLRSPGDKEVKSLPGADYLATRVTDTELRLQVANMSQGRTLYCTCSRLGGNTGQLYFGEGSKLTVL.

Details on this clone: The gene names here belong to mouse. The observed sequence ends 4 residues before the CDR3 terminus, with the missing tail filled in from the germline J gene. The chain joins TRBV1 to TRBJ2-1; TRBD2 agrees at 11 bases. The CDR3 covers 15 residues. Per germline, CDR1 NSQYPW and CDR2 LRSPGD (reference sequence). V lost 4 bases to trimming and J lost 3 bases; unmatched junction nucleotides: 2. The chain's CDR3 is CTCSGDWGLYAEQFF. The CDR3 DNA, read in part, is TGCACCTGCAGTGGGGACTGGGGGCTCTATGCT.

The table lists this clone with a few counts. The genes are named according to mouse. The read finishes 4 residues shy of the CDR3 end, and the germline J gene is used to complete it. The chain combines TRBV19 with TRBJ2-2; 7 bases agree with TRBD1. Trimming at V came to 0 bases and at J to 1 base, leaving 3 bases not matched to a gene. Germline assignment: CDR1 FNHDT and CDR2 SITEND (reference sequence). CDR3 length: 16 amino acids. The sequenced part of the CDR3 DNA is TGTGCCAGCAGTATAGTAGGACAGGAAAACACCGGG. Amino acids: CASSIVGQENTG. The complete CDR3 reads CASSIVGQENTGQLYF.

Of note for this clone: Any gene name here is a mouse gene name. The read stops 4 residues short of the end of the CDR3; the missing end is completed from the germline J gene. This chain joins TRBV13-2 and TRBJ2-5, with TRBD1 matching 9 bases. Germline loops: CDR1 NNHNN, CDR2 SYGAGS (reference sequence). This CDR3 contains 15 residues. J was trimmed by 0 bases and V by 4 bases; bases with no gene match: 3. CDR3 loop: CASGRDRVNQDTQYF. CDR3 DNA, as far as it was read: TGTGCCAGCGGTCGGGACAGGGTTAACCAAGAC.

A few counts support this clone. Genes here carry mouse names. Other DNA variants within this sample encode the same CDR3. CDR3 in amino acids: CASGGTGGNTGQLYF. The CDR3 bases that were read are TGTGCCAGCGGGGGGACAGGGGGCAACACCGGG. This chain joins TRBV13-2 and TRBJ2-2, with TRBD1 matching 12 bases. The CDR3 extends 4 residues past the end of the read, so its final part is completed from the germline J gene. There are 15 residues in the CDR3. Germline assignment: CDR1 NNHNN and CDR2 SYGAGS (reference sequence). J was trimmed by 2 bases and V by 5 bases; bases with no gene match: 1.

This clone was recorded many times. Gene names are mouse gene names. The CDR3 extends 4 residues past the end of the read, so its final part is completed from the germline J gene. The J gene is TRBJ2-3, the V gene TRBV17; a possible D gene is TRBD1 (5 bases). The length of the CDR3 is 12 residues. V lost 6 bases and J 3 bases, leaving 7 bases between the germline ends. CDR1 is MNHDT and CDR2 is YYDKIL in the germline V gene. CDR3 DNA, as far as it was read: TGTGCTAGCAGCCCAGGGGCAGAA. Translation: CASSPGAE. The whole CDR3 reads CASSPGAETLYF. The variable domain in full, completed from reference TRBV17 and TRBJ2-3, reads DTTVKQNPRYKLARVGKPVNLICSQTMNHDTMYWYQKKPNQAPKLLLFYYDKILNREADTFEKFQSSRPNNSFCSLYIGSAGLEYSAMYLCASSPGAETLYFGSGTRLTVL.

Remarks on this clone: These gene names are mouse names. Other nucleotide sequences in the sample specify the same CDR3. The sequenced CDR3 bases are TGTGCCAGCAGTGATGTCCTGGGGGTAAACCAAGAC. It is translated as CASSDVLGVNQD. In full, the CDR3 reads CASSDVLGVNQDTQYF. The chain carries TRBV13-1 and TRBJ2-5, with 7 bases that match TRBD2. The sequence runs out 4 residues before the end of the CDR3; the remainder is reconstructed from the germline J gene. This CDR3 is 16 amino acids long. Germline V CDR1 and CDR2: NSHNY, SYGAGN. After removal of 0 bases from V and 0 bases from J, the junction contained 4 bases not matched to a gene.

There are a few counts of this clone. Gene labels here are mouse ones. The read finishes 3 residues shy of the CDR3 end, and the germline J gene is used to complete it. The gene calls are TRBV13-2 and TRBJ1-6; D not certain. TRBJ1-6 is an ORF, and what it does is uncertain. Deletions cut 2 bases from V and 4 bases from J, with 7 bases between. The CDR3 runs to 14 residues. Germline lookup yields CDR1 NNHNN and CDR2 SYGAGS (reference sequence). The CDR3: CASGERHYNSPLYF. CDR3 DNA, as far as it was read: TGTGCCAGCGGTGAAAGACATTATAATTCGCCC.

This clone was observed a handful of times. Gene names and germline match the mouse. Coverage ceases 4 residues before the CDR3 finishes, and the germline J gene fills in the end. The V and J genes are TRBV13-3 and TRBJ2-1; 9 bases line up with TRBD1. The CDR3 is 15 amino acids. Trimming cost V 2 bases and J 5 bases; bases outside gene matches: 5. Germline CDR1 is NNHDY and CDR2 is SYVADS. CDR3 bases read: TGTGCCAGCAGTGAACAGGACAGGGGAGATGCT. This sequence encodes CASSEQDRGDA. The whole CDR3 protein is CASSEQDRGDAEQFF.

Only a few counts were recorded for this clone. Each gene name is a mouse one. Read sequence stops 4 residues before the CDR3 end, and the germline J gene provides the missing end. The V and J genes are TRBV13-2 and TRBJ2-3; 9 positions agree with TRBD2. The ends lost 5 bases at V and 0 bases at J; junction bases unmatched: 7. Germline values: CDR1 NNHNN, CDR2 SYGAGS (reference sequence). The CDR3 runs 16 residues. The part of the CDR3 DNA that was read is TGTGCCAGCGGCCCCGACTGGGGGCCTAGTGCAGAA. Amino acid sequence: CASGPDWGPSAE. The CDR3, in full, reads CASGPDWGPSAETLYF.

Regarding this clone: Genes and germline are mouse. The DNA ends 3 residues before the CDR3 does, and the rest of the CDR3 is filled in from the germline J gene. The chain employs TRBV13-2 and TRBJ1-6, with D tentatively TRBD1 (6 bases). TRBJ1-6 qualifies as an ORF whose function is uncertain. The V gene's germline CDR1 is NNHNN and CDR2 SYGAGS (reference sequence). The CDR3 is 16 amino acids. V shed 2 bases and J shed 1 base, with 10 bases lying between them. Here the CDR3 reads CASGDPQGSYNSPLYF. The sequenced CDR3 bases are TGTGCCAGCGGTGACCCTCAGGGGTCCTATAATTCGCCC.

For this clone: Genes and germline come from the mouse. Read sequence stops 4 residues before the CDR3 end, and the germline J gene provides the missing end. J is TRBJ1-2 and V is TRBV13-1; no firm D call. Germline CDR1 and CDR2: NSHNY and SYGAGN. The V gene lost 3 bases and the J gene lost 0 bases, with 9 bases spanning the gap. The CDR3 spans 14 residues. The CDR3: CASSAGSTNSDYTF. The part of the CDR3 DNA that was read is TGTGCCAGCAGTGCTGGTAGCACAAACTCC.